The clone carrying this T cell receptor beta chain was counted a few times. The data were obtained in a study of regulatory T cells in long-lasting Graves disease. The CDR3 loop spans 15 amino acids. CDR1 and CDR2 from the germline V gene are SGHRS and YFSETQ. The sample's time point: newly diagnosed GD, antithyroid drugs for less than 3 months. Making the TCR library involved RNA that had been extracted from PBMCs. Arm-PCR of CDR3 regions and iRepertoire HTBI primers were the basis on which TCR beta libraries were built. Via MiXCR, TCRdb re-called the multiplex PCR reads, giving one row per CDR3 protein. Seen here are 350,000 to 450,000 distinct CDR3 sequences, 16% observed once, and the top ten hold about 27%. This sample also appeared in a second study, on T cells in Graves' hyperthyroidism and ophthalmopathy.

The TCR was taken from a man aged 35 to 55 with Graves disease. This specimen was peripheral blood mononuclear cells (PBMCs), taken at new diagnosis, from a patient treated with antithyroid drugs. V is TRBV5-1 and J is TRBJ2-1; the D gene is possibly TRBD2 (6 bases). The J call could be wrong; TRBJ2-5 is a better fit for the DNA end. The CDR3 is CASSLSQTSRETQYF. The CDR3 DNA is TGCGCCAGCAGCTTATCACAGACTAGTCGAGAGACCCAGTACTTC.